The 26 T cell receptor beta chains in this list originate from one sample, sequenced in a study of CD8 T cells in ankylosing spondylitis. Study-wide points: In ankylosing spondylitis blood, a motif of several highly homologous TCR beta variants appeared characteristic.

These receptors have no known antigen. TCRdb used MiXCR to reprocess the 5' RACE reads, holding one entry per CDR3 protein. The table records over 700,000 distinct CDR3 sequences, 15% to 20% of them present only once. The sequenced sample consisted of blood, either unsorted or a sorted T cell fraction (not recorded which). The receptors shown here come from a male donor with ankylosing spondylitis.

This clonotype has more than one count but fewer than ten. The rearrangement uses TRBV9 and TRBJ1-2; D unclear. Germline V gene lookup returns CDR1 SGDLS and CDR2 YYNGEE. The V end was cut by 0 bases, the J end by 8 bases, with 17 bases between. There are 15 residues in the CDR3. The CDR3 DNA reads TGTGCCAGCAGCGTAGAGTTCAGTCCCAGCTCAGGCTACACCTTC. Translation gives CASSVEFSPSSGYTF.

The chain employs TRBV25-1 and TRBJ1-1; D remains unclear. V was pared by 7 bases and J by 3 bases, with 12 bases between. The CDR3 extends over 13 amino acids. CDR1 and CDR2 (germline): MGHDK, SYGVNS. CDR3 DNA: TGTGCCAGCACTCCCTTCCAGGACACTGAAGCTTTCTTT. Protein product: CASTPFQDTEAFF.

This clonotype came up a few times. The CDR3 does not end in the conserved phenylalanine or tryptophan, so this is likely a read error. The chain joins TRBV3-1 to TRBJ1-6, with TRBD1 identical over 8 bases. V lost 3 bases and J lost 9; bases outside the gene matches: 7. The CDR3 totals 15 residues. Germline assignment: CDR1 LGHDT and CDR2 YNNKEL (reference sequence). CDR3 residues: CASSHHGQGGSPLHL. CDR3 nucleotide sequence: TGTGCCAGCAGCCACCACGGACAGGGAGGTTCACCCCTCCACCTT.

This clonotype appeared a few times. The chain combines TRBV4-2 with TRBJ1-2; 7 nucleotides line up with TRBD1. Trimming took 3 bases from V and 4 from J; bases not matched to a gene: 8. The CDR3 has 15 amino acids. The germline gives CDR1 LGHNA, CDR2 YNFKEQ. The CDR3 bases are TGTGCCAGCAGCCAGGGCAGGGGGGACTCCTATGGCTACACCTTC. Translation: CASSQGRGDSYGYTF.

V gene TRBV5-1 combines with J gene TRBJ1-6; no reliable D call. From germline, CDR1 is SGHRS and CDR2 YFSETQ. This CDR3 is built from 15 residues. V lost 4 bases and J 10 bases, leaving 18 bases between the germline ends. CDR3 loop: CASSEQGLRDSPLHF. The CDR3, as DNA: TGCGCCAGCAGCGAGCAAGGACTCCGCGACTCACCCCTCCACTTT.

This clonotype has just a few counts. The rearrangement links TRBV29-1 to TRBJ1-3; D possibly corresponds to TRBD1 (6 bases). Looked up from germline, CDR1 is SQVTM and CDR2 is ANQGSEA. With 7 bases removed from V and 4 bases from J, the gap between germline ends came to 20 bases. This CDR3 is 15 amino acids long. This chain's CDR3 is CSAADRGAVGNTIYF. DNA of the CDR3: TGCAGCGCCGCAGACCGGGGGGCGGTCGGAAACACCATATATTTT. The full variable domain, completed using reference TRBV29-1 and TRBJ1-3, is SAVISQKPSRDICQRGTSLTIQCQVDSQVTMMFWYRQQPGQSLTLIATANQGSEATYESGFVIDKFPISRPNLTFSTLTVSNMSPEDSSIYLCSAADRGAVGNTIYFGEGSWLTVV.

A few counts support this clonotype. This chain joins TRBV4-2 and TRBJ2-7, with 7 bases matching TRBD2. This CDR3 is built from 17 residues. Per germline, CDR1 LGHNA and CDR2 YNFKEQ. The J segment lost 5 bases and the V segment lost 4 bases, leaving 17 bases of the junction unmatched. CDR3 nucleotide sequence: TGTGCCAGCAGCCCTAGCGGAAGGTGGGTTAACATGGACGAGCAGTACTTC. Protein: CASSPSGRWVNMDEQYF.

The chain recombines TRBV25-1 with TRBJ1-5; no firm D call. Germline CDR1 reads MGHDK; CDR2 reads SYGVNS. The CDR3 contains 15 residues. Trimming took 5 bases from V and 0 from J, leaving 11 bases between them. CDR3 protein: CASSPGEYSNQPQHF. CDR3 bases: TGTGCCAGCAGTCCCGGGGAATATAGCAATCAGCCCCAGCATTTT.

The chain uses TRBV12-3 or TRBV12-4 and TRBJ2-7; D unclear. Trimming stripped 1 base from V and 2 bases from J, with 6 bases between. There are 13 residues in the CDR3. The CDR3 region is CASSLVWTYEQYF. For the CDR3, the DNA is TGTGCCAGCAGTTTAGTTTGGACCTACGAGCAGTACTTC.

The V and J genes are TRBV6-2 or TRBV6-3 and TRBJ2-2; 8 nucleotides agree with TRBD1. CDR1 MNHEY and CDR2 SVGEGT come from the germline V gene. V was clipped by 2 bases and J by 5 bases; unmatched bases: 7. The CDR3 has 16 amino acids. CDR3 in DNA: TGTGCCAGCAGTTACGACAAAACAGGGGGGACCGGGGAGCTGTTTTTT. This gives the protein CASSYDKTGGTGELFF.

This chain connects TRBV7-7 to TRBJ2-1; no clear D. The CDR3 totals 15 residues. The germline CDR1 and CDR2 sequences are SSHAT and FNYEAQ (reference sequence). Trimming removed 0 bases from V and 4 bases from J, with 10 bases in between. CDR3 in amino acids: CASSLAGDRYNEQFF. The DNA of the CDR3 is TGTGCCAGCAGCTTAGCCGGAGACCGATACAATGAGCAGTTCTTC.

Only a few counts were recorded for this clonotype. V gene TRBV2 combines with J gene TRBJ2-7; 9 bases are shared with TRBD2. Germline V gene lookup returns CDR1 SNHLY and CDR2 FYNNEI. After removal of 3 bases from V and 10 bases from J, the junction contained 7 bases not matched to a gene. The CDR3 runs to 13 residues. Here the CDR3 DNA reads TGTGCCAGCAGTGAGACTAGCGGTCCTGGCCAGTACTTC. Protein: CASSETSGPGQYF.

In its sample, this clonotype was seen a few times. The chain recombines TRBV11-1 with TRBJ2-3; 10 nucleotides line up with TRBD2. J gave up 2 bases and V 2 bases, and 10 bases lay outside the gene matches. Germline CDR1 reads SGHAT; CDR2 reads FQDESV (reference sequence). This CDR3 is built from 18 residues. The CDR3 coding sequence is TGTGCCAGCAGCTTATCCTTTCTAGCGGGAGCGGACACAGATACGCAGTATTTT. Translation: CASSLSFLAGADTDTQYF.

This sequence joins TRBV29-1 and TRBJ2-1; D possibly corresponds to TRBD2 (6 bases). V was clipped by 1 base and J by 0 bases, with 13 bases between them. This CDR3 has 16 residues. Germline lookup yields CDR1 SQVTM and CDR2 ANQGSEA. The CDR3 loop reads CSVEGGGVVSYNEQFF. CDR3 bases: TGCAGCGTTGAAGGGGGCGGGGTGGTCTCCTACAATGAGCAGTTCTTC.

This clonotype was counted between two and nine times. This chain joins TRBV4-1 and TRBJ2-5, with D uncertain. CDR3 length: 13 residues. Per germline, CDR1 MGHRA and CDR2 YSYEKL. Trimming pared 1 base from V and 5 bases from J, leaving 8 bases between. CDR3: CASSQVAGETQYF. In DNA form, the CDR3 reads TGCGCCAGCAGCCAAGTGGCTGGGGAGACCCAGTACTTC.

The rearrangement links TRBV6-2 or TRBV6-3 to TRBJ2-7, with D maybe TRBD2 (5 bases). The CDR3 totals 13 residues. The germline V gene encodes CDR1 MNHEY and CDR2 SVGEGT. With 2 bases removed from V and 7 bases from J, the gap between germline ends came to 12 bases. The CDR3 DNA is TGTGCCAGCAGTTACCTACTAACGGGAGAGCAGTACTTC. Translating gives CASSYLLTGEQYF.

This clonotype came up many times. This rearrangement joins TRBV5-1 to TRBJ2-3; unclear D gene. V lost 4 bases, J lost 0 bases, and 9 bases lay in between. This CDR3 contains 14 residues. Looked up from germline, CDR1 is SGHRS and CDR2 is YFSETQ. CDR3 region: CASSPPDSTDTQYF. The CDR3 coding sequence is TGCGCCAGCAGCCCGCCGGACAGCACAGATACGCAGTATTTT. Supplemented by reference TRBV5-1 and TRBJ2-3, the full variable domain reads KAGVTQTPRYLIKTRGQQVTLSCSPISGHRSVSWYQQTPGQGLQFLFEYFSETQRNKGNFPGRFSGRQFSNSRSEMNVSTLELGDSALYLCASSPPDSTDTQYFGPGTRLTVL.

This clonotype was picked up a small number of times. This chain uses TRBV28 with TRBJ2-2, with a possible D match to TRBD2 (5 bases). This CDR3 contains 15 residues. Germline V lookup: CDR1 MDHEN, CDR2 SYDVKM. V gave up 5 bases and J gave up 5 bases, with 15 bases separating them. The CDR3 sequence: CASSELASGTGELFF. For the CDR3, the DNA is TGTGCCAGCAGTGAATTAGCGAGTGGGACCGGGGAGCTGTTTTTT. The variable domain in full, completed from reference TRBV28 and TRBJ2-2, reads DVKVTQSSRYLVKRTGEKVFLECVQDMDHENMFWYRQDPGLGLRLIYFSYDVKMKEKGDIPEGYSVSREKKERFSLILESASTNQTSMYLCASSELASGTGELFFGEGSRLTVL.

This clonotype has just a few counts. The rearrangement joins TRBV27 to TRBJ2-3; D is ambiguous. The CDR3 runs 14 residues. V gave up 7 bases and J gave up 0 bases, with 11 bases separating them. Germline CDR1 and CDR2: MNHEY and SMNVEV (reference sequence). The CDR3 nucleotides read TGTGCCAGCAACAGCGACTCTAGCACAGATACGCAGTATTTT. This sequence encodes CASNSDSSTDTQYF.

The chain uses TRBV15 and TRBJ2-7, with 9 bases fitting TRBD1. Germline trimming cut 3 bases from V and 2 bases from J; bases unmatched to any gene: 2. This CDR3 comprises 14 residues. The germline gives CDR1 LNHNV, CDR2 YYDKDF (reference sequence). Written as DNA, the CDR3 is TGTGCCACCAGCAGCTGGGACAGGGCCTACGAGCAGTACTTC. Translated, it gives CATSSWDRAYEQYF. Full variable domain (outside the CDR3, taken from reference TRBV15 and TRBJ2-7): DAMVIQNPRYQVTQFGKPVTLSCSQTLNHNVMYWYQQKSSQAPKLLFHYYDKDFNNEADTPDNFQSRRPNTSFCFLDIRSPGLGDTAMYLCATSSWDRAYEQYFGPGTRLTVT.

As DNA, the CDR3 is TGTGCCAGCACTTCCGGTAGGTCCGAGGCGGCTGGAAACACCATATATTTT. Protein: CASTSGRSEAAGNTIYF. This chain uses TRBV6-5 with TRBJ1-3; D gene ambiguous. Germline CDR1 MNHEY, CDR2 SVGAGI. Between the trimmed V and J ends, which lost 7 bases and 2 bases, there was a span of 21 bases. CDR3 length: 17 amino acids.

This clonotype turned up a few times. This chain joins TRBV11-2 and TRBJ2-2; D is possibly TRBD1 or TRBD2 (5 bases each). The V end lost 1 base, the J end lost 4 bases, and 16 bases lay between the germline ends. The germline gives CDR1 SGHAT, CDR2 FQNNGV. This CDR3 has 17 amino acids. The CDR3 DNA reads TGTGCCAGCAGCTTAGGAGTTTCGGGGACGGTCACCGGGGAGCTGTTTTTT. Amino acid sequence: CASSLGVSGTVTGELFF.

The chain joins TRBV20-1 to TRBJ2-7; tentatively, D is TRBD2 (5 bases). The V and J ends lost 6 bases and 2 bases respectively, with 20 bases between them. Germline values: CDR1 DFQATT, CDR2 SNEGSKA (reference sequence). The CDR3 is made up of 15 amino acids. The CDR3 DNA is TGCAGTGCCCTACCTCTACAGCTCGGGGCCTACGAGCAGTACTTC. This sequence encodes CSALPLQLGAYEQYF.

Here the CDR3 DNA reads TGTGCCAGCAGCCCGACAGGGGTCCACTACGAGCAGTACTTC. Amino acid sequence: CASSPTGVHYEQYF. The V gene is TRBV5-5, the J gene TRBJ2-7; 8 bases line up with TRBD1. The germline V gene encodes CDR1 SGHKS and CDR2 YYEKEE (reference sequence). The CDR3 contains 14 residues. After removal of 4 bases from V and 3 bases from J, the junction contained 6 bases not matched to a gene.

This clonotype was found many times. The J gene is TRBJ1-2, the V gene TRBV28, with 9 bases lining up with TRBD1. Germline V lookup: CDR1 MDHEN, CDR2 SYDVKM. The length of the CDR3 is 16 residues. V was pared by 8 bases and J by 7 bases, with 17 bases of the junction left unmatched. Here the CDR3 DNA reads TGTGCCAGCGGCCTAAACCGGGGACAGGGTTTAAGTGGCTACACCTTC. It yields the protein CASGLNRGQGLSGYTF.

The chain has TRBV12-3 or TRBV12-4 and TRBJ2-1; TRBD1 might be the D (5 bases). V was cut by 6 bases and J by 8 bases, with 11 bases left in between. This CDR3 spans 12 amino acids. CDR3 DNA: TGTGCCAGCAGCAGGGCCGCCGATGAGCAGTTCTTC. Translating it yields CASSRAADEQFF.